Here is one T cell receptor beta chain with its context. The antigen remains unidentified. The CDR3 end lies 3 residues beyond the end of the read and is filled in from the germline J gene. This CDR3 region has 12 residues. Trimming removed 6 bases from V and 6 bases from J, with 10 bases in between. Germline values: CDR1 LNHDA, CDR2 SQIVND (reference sequence). This entry is derived from a study of T cell clonality in common variable immunodeficiency. Using immunoSEQ multiplex PCR, the repertoire was profiled, and TCRdb retains in-frame clones only, with some absent. Its table lists approximately 8,800 clones. Whole-study results and caveats: Common variable immunodeficiency TCR beta sequences reportedly had fewer deletions and N-nucleotide insertions.

For at least one year, all CVID subjects received replacement immunoglobulin. The chain recombines TRBV19 with TRBJ2-3; a weak D match, TRBD2 (6 bases). Sequencing was performed on peripheral blood mononuclear cells. This sequence was found in a human donor with common variable immunodeficiency. The CDR3 DNA, read in part, is TGTGCCAGTAGGTTAAGCGGGGATACG. Its translation: CASRLSGDT. The CDR3 in its entirety is CASRLSGDTQYF.